The rows below give T cell receptor beta chains drawn from one sample of a study of cytomegalovirus exposure and HLA in healthy donors. Some clones are missing from TCRdb's copy, which holds only in-frame ones; the method was immunoSEQ multiplex PCR. The table lists around 74,000 clones, with roughly 15% in the top ten. Sequencing was carried out using PBMCs. These TCRs come from a man between 45 and 60 years old in good health and CMV-seropositive. CDR3s leave out the opening cysteine and the closing phenylalanine or tryptophan.

V gene: TRBV7-3; J gene: TRBJ2-3; CDR3 protein: ASSLGEADTQY
V gene: TRBV19; J gene: TRBJ1-3; CDR3 protein: ASSILGPPNVSGNTIY
V gene: TRBV7-6; J gene: TRBJ2-2; CDR3 protein: ASSFRGQGRYTGELF
V gene: TRBV9; J gene: TRBJ1-1; CDR3 protein: ASSVGHRMGQGMEAF
V gene: TRBV6-5; J gene: TRBJ2-2; CDR3 protein: ASSYVSRETGELF
V gene: TRBV19; J gene: TRBJ1-5; CDR3 protein: ASRDTDLYSNQPQH
V gene: TRBV13; J gene: TRBJ2-5; CDR3 protein: ASSLGGVGWTSGILHQETQY
V gene: TRBV28; J gene: TRBJ1-4; CDR3 protein: ASSLGTGATNEKLF
V gene: TRBV7-9; J gene: TRBJ2-1; CDR3 protein: ASSLESGLAGVNEQF
V gene: TRBV19; J gene: TRBJ2-1; CDR3 protein: ASSPTGSEQF
V gene: TRBV30; J gene: TRBJ1-6; CDR3 protein: AWSVQGGTPLH
V gene: TRBV5-1; J gene: TRBJ2-3; CDR3 protein: ASRIDGTDTQY
V gene: TRBV19; J gene: .; CDR3 protein: ASSNERENYEQY
V gene: TRBV2; J gene: TRBJ2-2; CDR3 protein: ASSGLGLAMANTGELF
V gene: TRBV2; J gene: TRBJ1-6; CDR3 protein: ASTTGRNSPLH
V gene: TRBV6-1; J gene: TRBJ1-2; CDR3 protein: ASRGPWGYT
V gene: TRBV7-9; J gene: TRBJ1-1; CDR3 protein: ASSSKEGEAF
V gene: TRBV7-2; J gene: TRBJ2-7; CDR3 protein: ASSLAGGEQY
V gene: TRBV6-5; J gene: TRBJ1-3; CDR3 protein: ASSYKTPAGNTIY
V gene: TRBV28; J gene: TRBJ2-5; CDR3 protein: ASSLPADQETQY
V gene: TRBV6-1; J gene: TRBJ2-5; CDR3 protein: ASSVLDRVETQY
V gene: TRBV7-9; J gene: TRBJ1-1; CDR3 protein: ASSPREGWGTEAF
V gene: TRBV5-6; J gene: TRBJ2-3; CDR3 protein: ASSEQGRTDTQY
V gene: TRBV4-1; J gene: TRBJ1-1; CDR3 protein: ASSRGQLNTEAF
V gene: TRBV19; J gene: TRBJ1-1; CDR3 protein: ASSIRGFEAF
V gene: TRBV19; J gene: TRBJ2-5; CDR3 protein: ASSVGETQY
V gene: TRBV2; J gene: TRBJ1-2; CDR3 protein: ASSGDRENGYT
V gene: TRBV5-5; J gene: TRBJ1-1; CDR3 protein: ASSSAIGGATEAF
V gene: TRBV28; J gene: TRBJ1-4; CDR3 protein: ASSLGRGEGNEKLF